Below are 12 T cell receptor beta chains sequenced from a single sample in a study of T cell changes during pregnancy in multiple sclerosis. Only in-frame clones appear in the TCRdb table, and some are missing; sequencing was by immunoSEQ multiplex PCR. This table holds some 110,000 clones, 85% to 95% found once. The sequenced sample was peripheral blood, obtained after pregnancy. These receptors originate from a female donor with multiple sclerosis, enrolled in a pregnancy study.

DNA of the CDR3: TGTGCCAGCTCACCGACAGCAAGCGCAACTAATGAAAAACTGTTTTTT. Encoded protein: CASSPTASATNEKLFF. This sequence joins TRBV18 and TRBJ1-4; possibly TRBD1 for D (5 bases). The V gene lost 3 bases and the J gene lost 0 bases, with 11 bases spanning the gap. The CDR3 has 16 amino acids. Germline values: CDR1 KGHSH, CDR2 LQKENI. Supplemented by reference TRBV18 and TRBJ1-4, the full variable domain reads NAGVMQNPRHLVRRRGQEARLRCSPMKGHSHVYWYRQLPEEGLKFMVYLQKENIIDESGMPKERFSAEFPKEGPSILRIQQVVRGDSAAYFCASSPTASATNEKLFFGSGTQLSVL.

J is TRBJ2-2 and V is TRBV10-3; 9 bases are a match to TRBD2. The V segment lost 7 bases and the J segment 3 bases; nucleotides outside the gene matches: 9. The CDR3 is 16 residues long. Germline-derived CDR1 and CDR2 are ENHRY and SYGVKD. DNA of the CDR3: TGTGCCATCATAGGTTCCCCTAGCGGGGACACCGGGGAGCTGTTTTTT. This sequence encodes CAIIGSPSGDTGELFF.

The rearrangement links TRBV13 to TRBJ2-7; 7 nucleotides agree with TRBD2. Per the germline V gene, CDR1 is PRHDT and CDR2 is FYEKMQ (reference sequence). CDR3 length: 15 residues. The ends lost 5 bases at V and 2 bases at J; junction bases unmatched: 9. The CDR3 DNA sequence: TGTGCCAGCAGCCCTCGACTAGCAAATACCTACGAGCAGTACTTC. The encoded protein is CASSPRLANTYEQYF.

The chain uses TRBV7-3 and TRBJ2-2; 7 bases are shared with TRBD1. The CDR3 has 19 amino acids. Germline CDR1 reads SGHTA; CDR2 reads FQGTGA. Unmatched junction bases numbered 16, after V lost 5 bases and J lost 1 base. In nucleotides, the CDR3 is TGTGCCAGCAGCGCCCATAGGACAGGATACTTTGAGAACACCGGGGAGCTGTTTTTT. Translation: CASSAHRTGYFENTGELFF.

This rearrangement joins TRBV7-9 to TRBJ1-1; D is undetermined. CDR1 is SEHNR, CDR2 FQNEAQ, per germline (reference sequence). CDR3 length equals 15 residues. V was pared by 4 bases and J by 1 base, with 13 bases between. The CDR3 sequence is CASSSKTPGNTEAFF. The DNA for the CDR3 is TGTGCCAGCAGCTCCAAGACACCTGGGAACACTGAAGCTTTCTTT.

The chain's CDR3 is CASSYSTGAHYGYTF. In DNA form, the CDR3 reads TGTGCCAGCAGTTACTCGACAGGGGCTCACTATGGCTACACCTTC. The chain uses TRBV6-6 and TRBJ1-2, with 8 bases that match TRBD1. Germline CDR1 reads MNHNY; CDR2 reads SVGAGI (reference sequence). The V segment lost 0 bases and the J segment 3 bases; nucleotides outside the gene matches: 3. This CDR3 comprises 15 residues.

The chain combines TRBV30 with TRBJ2-1, with D perhaps TRBD2 (6 bases). CDR3 length: 16 amino acids. CDR1 is GTSNPN, CDR2 SVGIG, per germline (reference sequence). CDR3 sequence (DNA): TGTGCTGGAATGCGGGGTAGCGGTTACTCCTACAATGAGCAGTTCTTC. It yields the protein CAGMRGSGYSYNEQFF.

The CDR3 region is CARSSGTRNEQFF. CDR3 DNA: TGTGCCAGAAGCTCCGGGACTAGGAATGAGCAGTTCTTC. This chain uses TRBV5-3 with TRBJ2-1; 8 nucleotides match TRBD2. TRBV5-3 is an open reading frame whose function is uncertain. The V and J ends lost 3 bases and 7 bases, in that order; junction bases with no gene match: 3. The CDR3 contains 13 residues.

CDR3 sequence: CASSPLAGGSTDTQYF. In DNA form, the CDR3 reads TGTGCCAGCAGTCCCTTAGCGGGAGGGTCCACAGATACGCAGTATTTT. The genes are TRBV27 and TRBJ2-3; TRBD2 agrees at 11 bases. Germline lookup yields CDR1 MNHEY and CDR2 SMNVEV (reference sequence). The CDR3 sequence is 16 residues long. V shed 5 bases, J shed 2 bases, and the junction held 6 bases outside the gene matches.

This chain links TRBV28 with TRBJ1-5; D gene uncertain. The CDR3 is 13 residues long. Trimming removed 7 bases from V and 3 bases from J, with 10 bases in between. The germline V gene encodes CDR1 MDHEN and CDR2 SYDVKM. The CDR3: CASIPGVNQPQHF. The DNA of the CDR3 is TGTGCCAGCATCCCTGGAGTCAATCAGCCCCAGCATTTT.

This chain links TRBV28 with TRBJ1-1; D gene uncertain. The germline gives CDR1 MDHEN, CDR2 SYDVKM. V was trimmed by 3 bases and J by 2 bases, leaving 10 bases between them. The CDR3 runs to 14 residues. The CDR3 reads CASSFAVGNTEAFF. The CDR3 DNA follows: TGTGCCAGCAGTTTCGCGGTTGGCAACACTGAAGCTTTCTTT.

In its sample, this clone was seen a few times. The chain employs TRBV27 and TRBJ1-5, with D maybe TRBD1 (5 bases). The CDR3 extends over 13 amino acids. Germline V gene sequence: CDR1 MNHEY, CDR2 SMNVEV (reference sequence). V lost 9 bases and J 2 bases, leaving 11 bases between the germline ends. In DNA form, the CDR3 reads TGTGCCAGTGGGGGGGAGGGCAATCAGCCCCAGCATTTT. The encoded protein is CASGGEGNQPQHF.